This is a list of T cell receptor beta chains from one sample in a study of shared clonotypes between healthy human individuals. The repertoire was sequenced with immunoSEQ multiplex PCR; TCRdb's copy has only in-frame clones and lacks some. Of around 1,100,000 clones in the sample, about 80% were seen once. Sequenced input: memory CD4+ T cells from PBMCs. These receptors were taken from a man between 18 and 35 years old in good health. Some clones in this sample may be carry-over from other donors' samples. CDR3s include the opening cysteine and the closing phenylalanine or tryptophan. Fields, in order: clone size, J gene, V gene, D gene, CDR3 protein, CDR3 DNA. A D gene is named only where the DNA matches it firmly. A row's size may be missing; if present it is once, few, many or a size class.

size: -; J: TRBJ1-1; V: TRBV5-1; D: -; CDR3: CASRRTDNTEAFF; DNA: TGCGCCAGCAGGCGGACGGACAACACTGAAGCTTTCTTT
size: -; J: TRBJ2-5; V: TRBV5-1; D: TRBD1; CDR3: CASSLSLGQGEETQYF; DNA: TGCGCCAGCAGCTTGTCGCTCGGACAGGGGGAAGAGACCCAGTACTTC
size: -; J: TRBJ1-2; V: TRBV15; D: TRBD1; CDR3: CATSRGPTGSYGYTF; DNA: TGTGCCACCAGCAGAGGCCCGACAGGGTCGTATGGCTACACCTTC
size: -; J: TRBJ2-1; V: TRBV7-3; D: TRBD1; CDR3: CASSLLRPGTVSYNEQFF; DNA: TGTGCCAGCAGCTTACTTCGTCCCGGGACAGTCTCCTACAATGAGCAGTTCTTC
size: -; J: TRBJ1-1; V: TRBV10-3; D: TRBD1; CDR3: CAIRTGPNTEAFF; DNA: TGTGCCATCCGGACAGGGCCGAACACTGAAGCTTTCTTT
size: -; J: TRBJ2-5; V: TRBV19; D: -; CDR3: CASTSSRQGTQYF; DNA: TGTGCCAGTACCTCGTCGCGGCAAGGGACCCAGTACTTC
size: -; J: TRBJ2-3; V: TRBV5-1; D: -; CDR3: CASSRRSPSTDTQYF; DNA: TGCGCCAGCAGCCGGCGATCTCCTAGCACAGATACGCAGTATTTT
size: -; J: TRBJ2-1; V: TRBV27; D: -; CDR3: CASSPRGPRQFF; DNA: TGTGCCAGCAGTCCACGGGGGCCTAGGCAGTTCTTC
size: -; J: TRBJ2-2; V: TRBV7-2; D: -; CDR3: CASSLGATSLTGELFF; DNA: TGTGCCAGCAGCTTAGGTGCAACTAGCCTTACCGGGGAGCTGTTTTTT
size: -; J: TRBJ2-7; V: TRBV28; D: -; CDR3: CASSFANYEQYF; DNA: TGTGCCAGCAGTTTTGCAAACTACGAGCAGTACTTC
size: -; J: TRBJ2-3; V: TRBV7-6; D: -; CDR3: CASSSSLRDTQYF; DNA: TGTGCCAGCAGCTCCTCCCTGCGAGATACGCAGTATTTT
size: few; J: TRBJ2-2; V: TRBV7-7; D: -; CDR3: CASAPGREGGELFF; DNA: TGTGCCAGCGCTCCGGGAAGGGAAGGCGGGGAGCTGTTTTTT
size: -; J: TRBJ2-2; V: TRBV6-4; D: TRBD2; CDR3: CASSRLAGLNTGELFF; DNA: TGTGCCAGCAGCCGACTAGCGGGATTGAACACCGGGGAGCTGTTTTTT
size: -; J: TRBJ2-7; V: TRBV5-6; D: -; CDR3: CASSPRGSLFYEQYF; DNA: TGTGCCAGCAGCCCCAGAGGCAGCCTTTTCTACGAGCAGTACTTC
size: -; J: TRBJ1-1; V: TRBV28; D: -; CDR3: CASSLGQNTEAFF; DNA: TGTGCCAGCAGTTTGGGGCAGAACACTGAAGCTTTCTTT
size: -; J: TRBJ2-7; V: TRBV7-2; D: -; CDR3: CASSFKVSYEQYF; DNA: TGTGCCAGCAGCTTCAAAGTCTCCTACGAGCAGTACTTC
size: -; J: TRBJ1-1; V: TRBV5-4; D: -; CDR3: CASSMDTSGTEAFF; DNA: TGTGCCAGCTCGATGGACACCTCGGGCACTGAAGCTTTCTTT
size: -; J: TRBJ2-7; V: TRBV5-4; D: -; CDR3: CASSVEVSGEQYF; DNA: TGTGCCAGCAGTGTCGAGGTATCGGGCGAGCAGTACTTC
size: -; J: TRBJ2-4; V: TRBV19; D: TRBD2; CDR3: CASTGGRPEGKNIQYF; DNA: TGTGCCAGTACCGGCGGGAGGCCCGAGGGCAAAAACATTCAGTACTTC
size: few; J: TRBJ2-1; V: TRBV7-3; D: TRBD2; CDR3: CASSLSGSGEQFF; DNA: TGTGCCAGCAGCTTAAGCGGGAGTGGGGAGCAGTTCTTC
size: -; J: TRBJ2-1; V: TRBV6-6; D: TRBD1; CDR3: CASSPPRTGTYNEQFF; DNA: TGTGCCAGCAGTCCCCCCAGGACAGGGACCTACAATGAGCAGTTCTTC
size: -; J: TRBJ2-1; V: TRBV6-1; D: -; CDR3: CASSDEREPYNEQFF; DNA: TGTGCCAGCAGTGACGAACGGGAGCCCTACAATGAGCAGTTCTTC
size: -; J: TRBJ2-5; V: TRBV9; D: TRBD2; CDR3: CASSAGGGVETQYF; DNA: TGTGCCAGCAGCGCGGGGGGTGGCGTGGAGACCCAGTACTTC
size: -; J: TRBJ2-1; V: TRBV10-3; D: TRBD2; CDR3: CAITPGLASNEQFF; DNA: TGTGCCATCACCCCGGGACTAGCGTCCAATGAGCAGTTCTTC
size: -; J: TRBJ1-3; V: TRBV7-6; D: -; CDR3: CASSRLPSGGSGNTIYF; DNA: TGTGCCAGCAGCCGACTACCCTCCGGGGGCTCTGGAAACACCATATATTTT
size: -; J: TRBJ2-7; V: TRBV7-9; D: -; CDR3: CASSLMSLSGYEQYF; DNA: TGTGCCAGCAGCTTAATGTCCTTGAGCGGATACGAGCAGTACTTC
size: -; J: TRBJ2-7; V: TRBV6-5; D: TRBD1; CDR3: CASKRDRGPYEQYF; DNA: TGTGCCAGCAAGAGGGACAGGGGGCCCTACGAGCAGTACTTC
size: -; J: TRBJ2-2; V: TRBV11-3; D: TRBD2; CDR3: CASSNLAGGPATGELFF; DNA: TGTGCCAGCAGCAATCTAGCGGGAGGGCCGGCCACCGGGGAGCTGTTTTTT
size: -; J: TRBJ2-7; V: TRBV6-1; D: TRBD2; CDR3: CASGAGTRYEQYF; DNA: TGTGCCAGCGGAGCGGGAACGCGGTACGAGCAGTACTTC
size: -; J: TRBJ1-1; V: TRBV5-1; D: -; CDR3: CASSRVMNTEAFF; DNA: TGCGCCAGCAGTAGGGTAATGAACACTGAAGCTTTCTTT
size: -; J: TRBJ1-6; V: TRBV30; D: -; CDR3: CAWSGIVSPLHF; DNA: TGTGCCTGGAGTGGGATTGTTTCACCCCTCCACTTT
size: -; J: TRBJ2-1; V: TRBV6-1; D: TRBD2; CDR3: CASSDVKAGGPYEQFF; DNA: TGTGCCAGCAGTGACGTCAAAGCGGGAGGGCCTTATGAGCAGTTCTTC
size: -; J: TRBJ1-1; V: TRBV6-1; D: -; CDR3: CASIRTGSTEAFF; DNA: TGTGCCAGCATCCGAACAGGGTCCACTGAAGCTTTCTTT
size: once; J: TRBJ2-3; V: TRBV18; D: -; CDR3: CASSLVVGTDTQYF; DNA: TGTGCCAGCTCACTAGTGGTTGGCACAGATACGCAGTATTTT
size: -; J: TRBJ2-5; V: TRBV5-4; D: -; CDR3: CASSLGQYQETQYF; DNA: TGTGCCAGCAGCTTGGGGCAGTACCAAGAGACCCAGTACTTC
size: -; J: TRBJ1-5; V: TRBV18; D: -; CDR3: CASSPPPGSINQPQHF; DNA: TGTGCCAGCTCACCTCCACCAGGTAGCATCAATCAGCCCCAGCATTTT